This is a list of T cell receptor beta chains from one sample in a study of cytomegalovirus exposure and HLA in healthy donors. Sequencing used immunoSEQ multiplex PCR; TCRdb keeps in-frame clones, though not all of them. The sample has over 120,000 clones; around four fifths are singletons. Sequences were obtained from PBMCs. These TCRs come from a female donor in good health and CMV-seronegative. Both conserved end residues are part of each CDR3. D genes are given only for firm matches. Expanded clones get a size class; other rows say once, few or many, or leave the size out.

TRBJ2-5 | TRBV7-9 | - | once | CSSSLGDTEGLETQYF | TGTTCCAGCAGCTTAGGTGACACGGAGGGTTTGGAGACCCAGTACTTC
TRBJ2-1 | TRBV7-3 | - | - | CASSQARNEQFF | TGTGCCAGCAGCCAAGCGAGGAATGAGCAGTTCTTC
TRBJ1-5 | TRBV19 | - | - | CASSISGLWQPQHF | TGTGCCAGTAGTATTTCTGGACTCTGGCAGCCCCAGCATTTT
TRBJ1-2 | TRBV5-1 | - | - | CASSYAAGAAGYGYPF | TGCGCCAGCAGTTATGCTGCGGGGGCCGCGGGCTATGGCTACCCCTTC
TRBJ2-7 | TRBV19 | TRBD1 | - | CASSKTGTGGYEQYF | TGTGCCAGTAGTAAAACCGGGACAGGGGGTTACGAGCAGTACTTC
TRBJ2-7 | TRBV27 | TRBD1 | - | CASSLGQASSYEQYF | TGTGCCAGCAGTTTAGGACAGGCCTCCTCCTACGAGCAGTACTTC
TRBJ1-3 | TRBV5-1 | TRBD1 | - | CASSPYLGTGSGGNTIYF | TGCGCCAGCAGCCCATACCTCGGGACAGGGAGTGGTGGAAACACCATATATTTT
TRBJ1-2 | TRBV5-6 | - | - | CASNQDRRYGYTF | TGTGCCAGCAACCAAGACAGACGCTACGGCTACACCTTC
TRBJ1-6 | TRBV10-3 | - | - | CATTGTYNSPLHF | TGTGCCACCACCGGGACATATAATTCACCCCTCCACTTT
TRBJ2-3 | TRBV5-1 | - | - | CASSLAGVDTQYF | TGCGCCAGCAGCTTGGCCGGGGTAGATACGCAGTATTTT
TRBJ1-3 | TRBV7-9 | TRBD1 | - | CASSSRQGNVNTIYF | TGTGCCAGCAGCTCAAGACAGGGGAACGTAAACACCATATATTTT
TRBJ1-6 | TRBV30 | TRBD1 | - | CAWSVPGTALSPLHF | TGTGCCTGGAGTGTACCCGGGACAGCGCTTTCACCCCTCCACTTT
TRBJ2-2 | TRBV5-1 | - | - | CASSLLATNTGELFF | TGCGCCAGCAGCCTTCTAGCGACCAACACCGGGGAGCTGTTTTTT
TRBJ2-7 | TRBV2 | TRBD1 | - | CASSWDSTYEQYF | TGTGCCAGCAGTTGGGACAGTACCTACGAGCAGTACTTC
TRBJ2-1 | TRBV7-9 | - | once | CASSEGGVVLYNEQFF | TGTGCCAGCAGCGAAGGGGGTGTGGTCCTCTACAATGAGCAGTTCTTC
TRBJ2-1 | TRBV5-4 | - | - | CASSPLSSEQFF | TGTGCCAGCAGCCCACTAAGTAGTGAGCAGTTCTTC
TRBJ2-7 | TRBV6-5 | - | once | CASSRQPTYEQYF | TGTGCCAGCAGTCGACAGCCCACCTACGAGCAGTACTTC
TRBJ2-3 | TRBV28 | TRBD2 | once | CASSLGASGGDTQYF | TGTGCCAGCTCCCTTGGGGCTAGCGGGGGAGATACGCAGTATTTT
TRBJ1-2 | TRBV6-5 | TRBD1 | - | CASLRGQGIGGYPF | TGTGCCAGCCTCAGGGGACAGGGAATCGGGGGCTACCCCTTC
TRBJ1-1 | TRBV28 | - | few | CASSSEGNTEAFF | TGTGCCAGCAGTTCCGAGGGCAACACTGAAGCTTTCTTT
TRBJ2-5 | TRBV5-1 | - | - | CASSFKEGGTRRTQYF | TGCGCCAGCAGCTTTAAAGAGGGGGGGACAAGAAGGACCCAGTACTTC
TRBJ1-1 | TRBV7-8 | TRBD1 | - | CASSSPRGRTEAFF | TGTGCCAGCAGCTCACCCAGGGGGCGCACTGAAGCTTTCTTT
TRBJ1-2 | TRBV15 | TRBD1 | - | CATSSSGTDLNGYPF | TGTGCCACCAGCAGTTCCGGGACAGATCTAAACGGCTACCCCTTC